The T cell receptor beta chain under discussion was sequenced for a study of cytomegalovirus exposure and HLA in healthy donors. Study summary: In a previous analysis, about 100 million unique TCR beta sequences were found from roughly 180 million T cells.

The PCR made use of 60 Vbeta and 13 Jbeta primers. The data were produced by immunoSEQ multiplex PCR, yet TCRdb's version contains in-frame clones alone and is incomplete. The table lists approximately 120,000 clones, under 90% of them singletons, with under 2.5% in the top ten. Overall study results and limits: Rarity marked most TCR sequences, yet some public TCRs occurred in many donors.

Unrecorded immune exposure was likely among donors, who were nominally healthy when sampled. About this clone: Antigen: not known.

The CDR3 is 15 residues long. V trimming: 8 bases; J trimming: 4 bases; junction bases outside the gene matches: 13. Germline CDR1 and CDR2: MNHNS and SASEGT. Sample: PBMCs. V is TRBV6-1 and J is TRBJ1-1; 7 nucleotides match TRBD1. This receptor was obtained from a woman younger than 45 in good health and CMV-seronegative. The CDR3 sequence: CASRLEWQGVTEAFF. CDR3 sequence (DNA): TGTGCCAGCCGATTGGAATGGCAGGGGGTCACTGAAGCTTTCTTT.